This T cell receptor beta chain was identified in a study of blood T cell repertoires in COVID-19. Study background: PBMCs, B-cell-depleted T cells, or T cells provided the cDNA or gDNA that made up the material.

This CDR3 spans 13 amino acids. Trimming took off 6 bases at V and 4 bases at J, with 13 bases between the two ends. Germline values: CDR1 SNHLY, CDR2 FYNNEI. This clone was seen only a few times. Method: immunoSEQ multiplex PCR; TCRdb's copy keeps in-frame clones and lacks some. The sample holds some 200,000 clones, approximately 88% seen once. The chain combines TRBV2 with TRBJ2-7, with D unresolved. The clonotype was recovered from a woman under 30 who had recovered from COVID-19. The sample taken for sequencing was PBMCs or T cells enriched from blood (not recorded which). The CDR3 reads CASRTNHTYEQYF. The CDR3 DNA is TGTGCCAGCAGAACGAATCACACGTACGAGCAGTACTTC.